The clone carrying this TCR beta chain came up once. Its target is not known. This sample was included in a study of PD-1 blockade in classical Hodgkin lymphoma. Study summary: Patients were administered nivolumab (3 mg/kg intravenously) every 2 weeks. Notes on the study in general: The study reported lower baseline TCR diversity in newly diagnosed patients than in healthy donors.

Every patient experienced relapse after autologous stem cell transplantation, and brentuximab vedotin exposure varied. The study isolated CD8+ T cells from thawed PBMCs by magnetic negative selection. The table came from immunoSEQ multiplex PCR; TCRdb's copy has only in-frame clones and leaves some out. This table holds about 7,900 clones, around 84% found once. Germline V gene sequence: CDR1 LNHNV, CDR2 YYDKDF (reference sequence). The CDR3 length is 12 residues. Between the trimmed V and J ends, which lost 3 bases and 3 bases, there was a span of 3 bases. This sequence originates from a human donor with classical Hodgkin lymphoma. The starting material was CD8+ T cells from blood, obtained at baseline. This chain connects TRBV15 to TRBJ1-5, with D hard to call. For the CDR3, the DNA is TGTGCCACCAGCAGCGTCAATCAGCCCCAGCATTTT. Translating gives CATSSVNQPQHF.